The T cell receptor beta chain described here comes from a study of T cell responses to AZD1222 COVID-19 vaccine. Overall study findings and caveats: In a largely white British group with more females than males, clonal diversity was possibly underestimated. Increases in Spike-specific TCR breadth and depth were seen after two AZD1222 doses. Just a handful of AZD1222 recipients tested seropositive at baseline.

Profiling relied on immunoSEQ multiplex PCR, and the TCRdb table lists in-frame clones only, not all of them. The sample has approximately 260,000 clones; 93% are singletons. Germline-derived CDR1 and CDR2 are SGHDT and YYEEEE. The CDR3 covers 15 residues. The ends were cut back, 1 base at V and 5 bases at J, with 15 bases in the middle. With regard to this clone: Its specificity is unknown.

The chain has TRBV5-6 and TRBJ2-5; D may be TRBD1 or TRBD2 (5 bases each). The starting material was peripheral blood, obtained on day 0 of AZD1222 vaccination. The source is an adult in good health. The CDR3 protein is CASSLLAGTGETQYF. The CDR3 nucleotides read TGTGCCAGCAGCTTGTTGGCAGGGACGGGGGAGACCCAGTACTTC. The full variable domain, its missing parts supplied by reference TRBV5-6 and TRBJ2-5, is DAGVTQSPTHLIKTRGQQVTLRCSPKSGHDTVSWYQQALGQGPQFIFQYYEEEERQRGNFPDRFSGHQFPNYSSELNVNALLLGDSALYLCASSLLAGTGETQYFGPGTRLLVL.